This passage covers 26 T cell receptor beta chains from one sample sequenced in a study of cytomegalovirus exposure and HLA in healthy donors. The PCR employed 60 Vbeta primers together with 13 Jbeta primers. Using immunoSEQ multiplex PCR, the repertoire was profiled, and TCRdb retains in-frame clones only, with some absent. The repertoire holds 200,000 or so clones, with over 75% as singletons. Sample: PBMCs. Every receptor here comes from a girl between 2 and 10 years old in good health and CMV-seronegative.

V gene TRBV9 combines with J gene TRBJ2-5; TRBD2 agrees at 9 bases. The CDR3 totals 15 residues. Germline loops: CDR1 SGDLS, CDR2 YYNGEE. Trimming removed 3 bases from V and 0 bases from J; junction bases left unmatched: 3. CDR3 sequence reads: CASSETSGHQETQYF. CDR3 coding DNA: TGTGCCAGCAGCGAGACTAGCGGACACCAAGAGACCCAGTACTTC. Complete variable domain (other parts from reference TRBV9 and TRBJ2-5): DSGVTQTPKHLITATGQRVTLRCSPRSGDLSVYWYQQSLDQGLQFLIQYYNGEERAKGNILERFSAQQFPDLHSELNLSSLELGDSALYFCASSETSGHQETQYFGPGTRLLVL.

The V and J genes are TRBV5-4 and TRBJ1-6; unclear D gene. CDR3 length: 17 amino acids. The germline V gene encodes CDR1 SGHNT and CDR2 YYREEE (reference sequence). V shed 0 bases and J shed 6 bases, with 16 bases lying between them. In nucleotides, the CDR3 is TGTGCCAGCAGCTTGGCATCAGACCCCAGGCCTAATTCACCCCTCCACTTT. Protein product: CASSLASDPRPNSPLHF.

This chain uses TRBV7-9 with TRBJ1-1, with 9 bases identical to TRBD1. CDR1 is SEHNR, CDR2 FQNEAQ, per germline (reference sequence). The CDR3 loop spans 13 amino acids. Trimming removed 4 bases from V and 5 bases from J; junction bases left unmatched: 2. As DNA, the CDR3 is TGTGCCAGCAGCTCCGGACAGGGGACTGAAGCTTTCTTT. This codes for CASSSGQGTEAFF.

The chain links TRBV19 to TRBJ2-7, with TRBD2 identical over 7 bases. V shed 2 bases, J shed 9 bases, and the junction held 16 bases outside the gene matches. Germline V gene data show CDR1 as LNHDA and CDR2 as SQIVND (reference sequence). The CDR3 sequence is 16 residues long. CDR3 DNA sequence: TGTGCCAGTAGTATATTCCGGGGCAGGGACTACTCAGGGCAGTACTTC. Translation: CASSIFRGRDYSGQYF.

CDR3 nucleotide sequence: TGTGCCAGCAGTGAATACGGGGACAGGTCAAGCTCCTACGAGCAGTACTTC. Translation gives CASSEYGDRSSSYEQYF. V usage is TRBV25-1 and J usage is TRBJ2-7, with 8 nucleotides matching TRBD1. The CDR3 sequence is 17 residues long. Looked up from germline, CDR1 is MGHDK and CDR2 is SYGVNS. Losses at the gene ends were 0 bases for V and 0 bases for J; bases not matched to a gene: 7.

With respect to this clone: Its ends do not fully match the called genes, so a read error is possible. This chain links TRBV13 with TRBJ2-7; 10 bases map to TRBD2. Germline V lookup: CDR1 PRHDT, CDR2 FYEKMQ (reference sequence). The CDR3 is 15 residues long. This CDR3 reads CASSRTSGESYEQYF. Here the CDR3 DNA reads TGTGCCAGCAGCCGCACTAGCGGGGAATCCTATGAGCAGTACTTC.

This chain connects TRBV6-1 to TRBJ2-7, with 12 bases lining up with TRBD2. Germline values: CDR1 MNHNS, CDR2 SASEGT. V shed 4 bases and J 3 bases; nucleotides not matched to a gene: 16. The CDR3 spans 19 residues. The DNA of the CDR3 is TGTGCCAGCAGTGGAAGACTAGCGGGAGATTTTGGGTTTGACTACGAGCAGTACTTC. It codes for CASSGRLAGDFGFDYEQYF.

The rearrangement uses TRBV27 and TRBJ1-2; TRBD1 agrees at 10 bases. V lost 8 bases and J lost 4; bases outside the gene matches: 10. Germline values: CDR1 MNHEY, CDR2 SMNVEV (reference sequence). CDR3 length equals 15 residues. The DNA of the CDR3 is TGTGCCAGCGCCCCACCGGGGACAGGGGTCTATGGCTACACCTTC. Residues: CASAPPGTGVYGYTF.

The chain uses TRBV19 and TRBJ1-1; TRBD1 matches at 9 bases. CDR3 length: 17 residues. In germline, CDR1 is LNHDA, CDR2 SQIVND (reference sequence). V was clipped by 5 bases and J by 5 bases; unmatched bases: 15. In nucleotides, the CDR3 is TGTGCCAGTAGTCCGGGGCCCGGGACAGGGACGAGAACTGAAGCTTTCTTT. This gives the protein CASSPGPGTGTRTEAFF.

This sequence joins TRBV2 and TRBJ1-1; D may be TRBD1 (5 bases). Trimming removed 4 bases from V and 0 bases from J, with 9 bases in between. This CDR3 is built from 14 residues. The germline CDR1 and CDR2 sequences are SNHLY and FYNNEI. Written as DNA, the CDR3 is TGTGCCAGCAGTGCAGGACACTTGAACACTGAAGCTTTCTTT. This translates into CASSAGHLNTEAFF.

This clone was observed once. The rearrangement uses TRBV6-4 and TRBJ1-6, with 10 bases matching TRBD1. V lost 6 bases and J lost 6; bases outside the gene matches: 5. Germline CDR1 reads MRHNA; CDR2 reads SNTAGT. The CDR3 runs to 15 residues. The CDR3 loop reads CASRGQGVSNSPLHF. In DNA form, the CDR3 reads TGTGCCAGCAGAGGACAGGGGGTCTCTAATTCACCCCTCCACTTT.

The chain uses TRBV5-1 and TRBJ1-2, with TRBD1 matching over 7 bases. The V and J ends lost 4 bases and 8 bases, in that order; junction bases with no gene match: 8. The CDR3 covers 13 residues. Germline-derived CDR1 and CDR2 are SGHRS and YFSETQ. The CDR3 spells CASSTDRDEGYTF. The CDR3 DNA reads as TGCGCCAGCAGCACAGACAGGGATGAGGGCTACACCTTC. Full variable domain (outside the CDR3, taken from reference TRBV5-1 and TRBJ1-2): KAGVTQTPRYLIKTRGQQVTLSCSPISGHRSVSWYQQTPGQGLQFLFEYFSETQRNKGNFPGRFSGRQFSNSRSEMNVSTLELGDSALYLCASSTDRDEGYTFGSGTRLTVV.

The chain carries TRBV7-9 and TRBJ1-1; 8 nucleotides align to TRBD1. The CDR3 totals 13 residues. V lost 5 bases, J lost 10 bases, and 9 bases stayed unmatched. Germline CDR1 is SEHNR and CDR2 is FQNEAQ (reference sequence). The CDR3 DNA reads as TGTGCCAGCAGCGCGGACAGGGATTGGAGAGCTTTCTTT. Amino acid sequence: CASSADRDWRAFF.

This clone is a singleton in its sample. This chain uses TRBV7-9 with TRBJ1-6, with a weak D call TRBD1 (5 bases). The CDR3 is made up of 15 amino acids. Germline CDR1 SEHNR, CDR2 FQNEAQ (reference sequence). Trimming left V 4 bases short and J 7 bases short, with 14 bases between. This CDR3 is CASSSGGGRNSPLHF. The CDR3 region has the DNA TGTGCCAGCAGCTCCGGGGGGGGGAGGAATTCACCCCTCCACTTT.

The chain links TRBV27 to TRBJ1-1; possible D gene TRBD1, 6 bases. The V gene's germline CDR1 is MNHEY and CDR2 SMNVEV (reference sequence). The CDR3 has 13 amino acids. Trimming removed 5 bases at V and 7 bases at J, with 14 bases between. CDR3 DNA sequence: TGTGCCAGCAGTCCCCCCGGACAGAGTGAAGCTTTCTTT. Translated, it gives CASSPPGQSEAFF.

This clone has just a few counts. The chain uses TRBV19 and TRBJ2-3, with 11 nucleotides matching TRBD2. CDR3 length equals 20 residues. J gave up 1 base and V 5 bases, and 17 bases lay outside the gene matches. The V gene's germline CDR1 is LNHDA and CDR2 SQIVND (reference sequence). The CDR3 reads CASSVHWTSGRGVGTDTQYF. CDR3 nucleotides: TGTGCCAGTAGTGTCCATTGGACTAGCGGGCGGGGAGTCGGCACAGATACGCAGTATTTT. The full variable domain, its missing parts supplied by reference TRBV19 and TRBJ2-3, is DGGITQSPKYLFRKEGQNVTLSCEQNLNHDAMYWYRQDPGQGLRLIYYSQIVNDFQKGDIAEGYSVSREKKESFPLTVTSAQKNPTAFYLCASSVHWTSGRGVGTDTQYFGPGTRLTVL.

This chain links TRBV19 with TRBJ2-3; possibly TRBD1 for D (5 bases). The V end lost 3 bases, the J end lost 5 bases, and 15 bases lay between the germline ends. CDR3 length: 15 residues. Germline V gene lookup returns CDR1 LNHDA and CDR2 SQIVND (reference sequence). The CDR3 loop reads CASSIGAGWGDTQYF. The CDR3 DNA follows: TGTGCCAGTAGTATTGGGGCAGGGTGGGGAGATACGCAGTATTTT.

This clone was found once. The chain uses TRBV30 and TRBJ2-3, with D hard to call. The CDR3 totals 13 residues. Germline V gene lookup returns CDR1 GTSNPN and CDR2 SVGIG (reference sequence). The V end was cut by 5 bases, the J end by 2 bases, with 11 bases between. This CDR3 is CAWGGIATDTQYF. CDR3 DNA: TGTGCCTGGGGCGGTATTGCCACAGATACGCAGTATTTT.

The chain is built from TRBV10-3 and TRBJ2-6; no firm D call. Germline V gene data show CDR1 as ENHRY and CDR2 as SYGVKD. V was cut by 3 bases and J by 0 bases, with 3 bases left in between. There are 14 residues in the CDR3. This chain's CDR3 is CAISDSSGANVLTF. In nucleotides, the CDR3 is TGTGCCATCAGTGACAGCTCTGGGGCCAACGTCCTGACTTTC.

The chain carries TRBV15 and TRBJ2-1; 9 bases are a match to TRBD2. The CDR3 is made up of 17 amino acids. Germline CDR1 is LNHNV and CDR2 is YYDKDF (reference sequence). With 0 bases clipped from V and 4 bases from J, the junction kept 7 bases outside the gene matches. CDR3 nucleotides: TGTGCCACCAGCAGAGACCTAGCGGGATTAGGGTACAATGAGCAGTTCTTC. The encoded protein is CATSRDLAGLGYNEQFF.

This chain uses TRBV30 with TRBJ2-1; 8 bases match TRBD2. In germline, CDR1 is GTSNPN, CDR2 SVGIG (reference sequence). The CDR3 loop spans 16 amino acids. J lost 8 bases, V lost 0 bases, and 12 bases had no gene match. This CDR3 reads CAWSVMASGPLDEQFF. CDR3 coding DNA: TGTGCCTGGAGTGTTATGGCTAGCGGGCCATTGGATGAGCAGTTCTTC.

The chain recombines TRBV5-4 with TRBJ2-5; 9 positions agree with TRBD2. Unmatched junction bases numbered 4, after V lost 2 bases and J lost 5 bases. The CDR3 extends over 14 amino acids. Germline V lookup: CDR1 SGHNT, CDR2 YYREEE (reference sequence). CDR3 nucleotides: TGTGCCAGCAGCTTCGGTAGCGGGGGTGAGACCCAGTACTTC. Amino acids: CASSFGSGGETQYF.

This clone has only one observation. The J gene is TRBJ2-7, the V gene TRBV15; 10 nucleotides align to TRBD2. V dropped 6 bases and J dropped 2; count of bases not matched to a gene: 22. CDR3 length equals 20 residues. Germline loops: CDR1 LNHNV, CDR2 YYDKDF (reference sequence). This chain's CDR3 is CATRPYSRHSGRSTAYEQYF. The DNA for the CDR3 is TGTGCCACCAGACCTTACTCTAGACATAGCGGGAGGTCCACGGCCTACGAGCAGTACTTC.

Only one count was recorded for this clone. The chain recombines TRBV7-2 with TRBJ2-5, with D maybe TRBD2 (6 bases). The CDR3 is 14 residues long. Germline V lookup: CDR1 SGHTA, CDR2 FQGNSA. The V end was cut by 4 bases, the J end by 5 bases, with 14 bases between. In DNA, the CDR3 is TGTGCCAGCAGCTGGGGGGAGAGGGAGGAGACCCAGTACTTC. This translates into CASSWGEREETQYF.

V and J are TRBV2 and TRBJ2-7; D call uncertain. The CDR3 extends over 13 amino acids. Trimming pared 3 bases from V and 2 bases from J, leaving 8 bases between. Germline CDR1 reads SNHLY; CDR2 reads FYNNEI. The CDR3 region has the DNA TGTGCCAGCAGTGAGGAACAGACCTACGAGCAGTACTTC. Translation gives CASSEEQTYEQYF.

This clone was detected only a few times. The chain employs TRBV11-2 and TRBJ1-5; D is uncertain. Per the germline V gene, CDR1 is SGHAT and CDR2 is FQNNGV. The V and J ends lost 1 base and 1 base respectively, with 8 bases between them. The CDR3 contains 15 residues. CDR3 bases: TGTGCCAGCAGCTTAGTAGGAGGGAGCAATCAGCCCCAGCATTTT. It codes for CASSLVGGSNQPQHF.